This TCR beta chain was sequenced for a study of shared clonotypes between healthy human individuals. Study context: The cohort comprised a couple of women and a few men. Their ages spanned 18 to 49 years. For every donor, three CD4 naive, three CD4 memory, two CD8 naive and one CD8 memory plates were used.

The trim removed 1 base at V and 9 bases at J, leaving 10 bases unmatched. This CDR3 comprises 15 residues. Germline V gene lookup returns CDR1 SGDLS and CDR2 YYNGEE. The authors divided CD4+ cells into CD45RA+ naive and CD45RA-negative memory subsets. This table comes from immunoSEQ multiplex PCR, and its TCRdb copy is limited to in-frame clones, with some not included. The sample includes 2 million to 2.5 million clones, just over 90% of them seen just once. The rearrangement joins TRBV9 to TRBJ1-2, with TRBD1 matching over 9 bases. The TCR originated in a man aged 18 to 29 in good health. Some clones in this sample may be carry-over from other donors' samples. Material: naive CD4+ T cells from PBMCs. Subset reported: CD45RA+ positively selected. The CDR3 nucleotides read TGTGCCAGCAGCGTATCCCCCCTGGGACAGGGTAGCTACACCTTC. It yields the protein CASSVSPLGQGSYTF.